The 14 T cell receptor beta chains below all came from one sample that was sequenced in a study of blood T cell repertoires in COVID-19. Only in-frame clones appear in the TCRdb table, and some are missing; sequencing was by immunoSEQ multiplex PCR. The data contain fewer than 500,000 clones, 80% to 90% of them singletons. What was sequenced was PBMCs or T cells enriched from blood (not recorded which). The receptors originated from a man aged 25-45 years who had recovered from COVID-19.

The chain is built from TRBV19 and TRBJ2-1; TRBD1 is a possible D gene (7 bases). Germline loops: CDR1 LNHDA, CDR2 SQIVND (reference sequence). The V gene lost 3 bases and the J gene lost 4 bases, with 13 bases spanning the gap. The CDR3 loop spans 15 amino acids. The CDR3 DNA reads TGTGCCAGTAGTATGGGCAGGGGGGTTTACAATGAGCAGTTCTTC. This encodes CASSMGRGVYNEQFF.

The rearrangement joins TRBV10-3 to TRBJ2-3, with TRBD1 matching 7 bases. CDR3 size: 14 residues. Trimming took 9 bases from V and 3 from J; bases not matched to a gene: 9. Germline CDR1 is ENHRY and CDR2 is SYGVKD. CDR3 amino acids: CAIGGQVFTDTQYF. CDR3 nucleotides: TGTGCCATTGGTGGACAGGTTTTTACAGATACGCAGTATTTT.

In its sample, this clone was seen a few times. The genes are TRBV3-1 (or the pseudogene TRBV3-2) and TRBJ2-5, with D possibly being TRBD2 (5 bases). Trimming stripped 0 bases from V and 3 bases from J, with 14 bases between. The CDR3 consists of 16 residues. Per the germline V gene, CDR1 is LGHDT and CDR2 is YNNKEL (reference sequence). CDR3 sequence: CASSQERVRREETQYF. In DNA, the CDR3 is TGTGCCAGCAGCCAAGAGCGGGTCCGGCGGGAAGAGACCCAGTACTTC.

This clone was observed a few times. The rearrangement uses TRBV5-1 and TRBJ1-2; D gene uncertain. The CDR3 is 16 residues long. V was trimmed by 0 bases and J by 6 bases, leaving 18 bases between them. Germline CDR1 and CDR2: SGHRS and YFSETQ. DNA of the CDR3: TGCGCCAGCAGCTTGGACAGTGGCCTAGCTTTCAATGGCTACACCTTC. Its protein is CASSLDSGLAFNGYTF. The variable domain in full, with the rest retrieved from reference TRBV5-1 and TRBJ1-2, is KAGVTQTPRYLIKTRGQQVTLSCSPISGHRSVSWYQQTPGQGLQFLFEYFSETQRNKGNFPGRFSGRQFSNSRSEMNVSTLELGDSALYLCASSLDSGLAFNGYTFGSGTRLTVV.

Of note for this clone: The sample has other DNA sequences that encode this CDR3 too. This rearrangement joins TRBV6-5 to TRBJ1-2; possibly TRBD1 for D (5 bases). Germline CDR1 reads MNHEY; CDR2 reads SVGAGI. This CDR3 comprises 13 residues. The ends were cut back, 0 bases at V and 9 bases at J, with 11 bases in the middle. The CDR3 region is CASSYSQGGSYTF. In DNA form, the CDR3 reads TGTGCCAGCAGTTACTCGCAGGGAGGGAGCTACACCTTC.

The chain carries TRBV30 and TRBJ2-2; D possibly corresponds to TRBD1 (5 bases). Trimming removed 0 bases at V and 4 bases at J, with 9 bases between. In germline, CDR1 is GTSNPN, CDR2 SVGIG (reference sequence). The CDR3 consists of 14 residues. CDR3: CAWSVGVGTGELFF. For the CDR3, the DNA is TGTGCCTGGAGTGTAGGGGTAGGCACCGGGGAGCTGTTTTTT. Full variable domain (missing parts from reference TRBV30 and TRBJ2-2): SQTIHQWPATLVQPVGSPLSLECTVEGTSNPNLYWYRQAAGRGLQLLFYSVGIGQISSEVPQNLSASRPQDRQFILSSKKLLLSDSGFYLCAWSVGVGTGELFFGEGSRLTVL.

The chain is built from TRBV3-1 (or the pseudogene TRBV3-2) and TRBJ2-5; tentatively, D is TRBD2 (5 bases). CDR3 size: 14 residues. Trimming removed 1 base from V and 5 bases from J, with 11 bases in between. Germline V gives CDR1 LGHDT, CDR2 YNNKEL (reference sequence). CDR3 sequence: CASSQAERGETQYF. The CDR3 bases are TGTGCCAGCAGCCAAGCTGAACGGGGTGAGACCCAGTACTTC.

For the CDR3, the DNA is TGTGCCAGCAGTGACGGACAGGGTCGCACTGAAGCTTTCTTT. It is translated as CASSDGQGRTEAFF. The V call is TRBV28, the J call TRBJ1-1; 8 nucleotides line up with TRBD1. This CDR3 is 14 amino acids long. The ends lost 5 bases at V and 4 bases at J; junction bases unmatched: 6. Germline V gene lookup returns CDR1 MDHEN and CDR2 SYDVKM.

This sequence joins TRBV5-1 and TRBJ2-3, with D perhaps TRBD2 (6 bases). CDR3 length equals 16 residues. V shed 0 bases and J shed 3 bases, with 14 bases lying between them. Germline CDR1 and CDR2: SGHRS and YFSETQ. The DNA of the CDR3 is TGCGCCAGCAGCTTGGCTATCGGGAGTATGACAGATACGCAGTATTTT. The encoded protein is CASSLAIGSMTDTQYF.

The chain links TRBV28 to TRBJ1-2; the D gene is possibly TRBD1 (6 bases). Trimming pared 6 bases from V and 4 bases from J, leaving 9 bases between. The germline gives CDR1 MDHEN, CDR2 SYDVKM. CDR3 length equals 12 residues. The CDR3 sequence: CASRQGTYGYTF. The CDR3 DNA sequence: TGTGCCAGCAGACAGGGAACCTATGGCTACACCTTC.

This sequence joins TRBV5-8 and TRBJ2-5; possible D gene TRBD2, 7 bases. V lost 4 bases to trimming and J lost 4 bases, with 20 bases between them. The V gene's germline CDR1 is SGHTS and CDR2 YDEGEE. The CDR3 consists of 16 residues. The CDR3 loop is CASSPGGGGRGETQYF. In DNA form, the CDR3 reads TGTGCCAGCAGCCCGGGGGGCGGCGGGAGAGGAGAGACCCAGTACTTC.

J is TRBJ2-3 and V is TRBV28, with 12 bases identical to TRBD2. Germline V gives CDR1 MDHEN, CDR2 SYDVKM. The length of the CDR3 is 15 residues. With 5 bases clipped from V and 3 bases from J, the junction kept 3 bases outside the gene matches. CDR3 bases: TGTGCCAGCAGTCTAGCGGGAGGGCCAACAGATACGCAGTATTTT. Protein: CASSLAGGPTDTQYF. Complete variable domain (other parts from reference TRBV28 and TRBJ2-3): DVKVTQSSRYLVKRTGEKVFLECVQDMDHENMFWYRQDPGLGLRLIYFSYDVKMKEKGDIPEGYSVSREKKERFSLILESASTNQTSMYLCASSLAGGPTDTQYFGPGTRLTVL.

The chain links TRBV5-8 to TRBJ1-5; TRBD1 aligns across 7 bases. The junction had 6 bases not matched to a gene; V was cut back by 4 bases and J by 5 bases. This CDR3 region has 14 residues. Germline loops: CDR1 SGHTS, CDR2 YDEGEE. CDR3 bases: TGTGCCAGCAGCGGAAACAGGGGTTATCAGCCCCAGCATTTT. Its translation: CASSGNRGYQPQHF.

The chain links TRBV11-2 to TRBJ2-7; 7 bases align to TRBD1. The CDR3 loop spans 17 amino acids. V shed 1 base, J shed 9 bases, and the junction held 18 bases outside the gene matches. Germline values: CDR1 SGHAT, CDR2 FQNNGV. CDR3 amino acids: CASSLGLGGSIRGGQYF. CDR3 nucleotides: TGTGCCAGCAGCTTAGGGTTAGGGGGCTCCATCCGGGGTGGGCAGTACTTC.